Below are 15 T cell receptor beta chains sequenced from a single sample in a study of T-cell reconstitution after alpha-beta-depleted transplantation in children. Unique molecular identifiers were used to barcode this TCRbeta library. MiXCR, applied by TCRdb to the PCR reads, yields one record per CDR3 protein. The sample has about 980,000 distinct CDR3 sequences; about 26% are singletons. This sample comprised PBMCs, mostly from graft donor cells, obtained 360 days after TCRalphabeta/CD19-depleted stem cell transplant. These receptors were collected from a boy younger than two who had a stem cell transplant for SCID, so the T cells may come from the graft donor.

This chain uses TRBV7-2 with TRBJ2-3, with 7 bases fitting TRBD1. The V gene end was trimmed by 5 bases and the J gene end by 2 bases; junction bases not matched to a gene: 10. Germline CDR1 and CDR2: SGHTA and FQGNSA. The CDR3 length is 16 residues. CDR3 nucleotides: TGTGCCAGCAGCCTGGGGACAGCACCATTCACAGATACGCAGTATTTT. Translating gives CASSLGTAPFTDTQYF.

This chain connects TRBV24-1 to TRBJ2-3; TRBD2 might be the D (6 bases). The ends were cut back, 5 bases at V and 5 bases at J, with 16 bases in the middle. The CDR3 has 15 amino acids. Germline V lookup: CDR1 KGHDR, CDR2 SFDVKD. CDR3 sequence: CATSALVQGGDTQYF. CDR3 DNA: TGTGCCACCAGTGCCTTAGTCCAGGGAGGAGATACGCAGTATTTT.

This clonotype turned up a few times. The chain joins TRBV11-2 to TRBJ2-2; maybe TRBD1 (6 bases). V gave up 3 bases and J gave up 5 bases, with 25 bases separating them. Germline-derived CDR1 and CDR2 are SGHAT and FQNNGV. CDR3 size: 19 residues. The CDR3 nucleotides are TGTGCCAGCAGCTTTAAAGCCGTCACAGGGATGAGTGCAACCGGGGAGCTGTTTTTT. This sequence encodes CASSFKAVTGMSATGELFF.

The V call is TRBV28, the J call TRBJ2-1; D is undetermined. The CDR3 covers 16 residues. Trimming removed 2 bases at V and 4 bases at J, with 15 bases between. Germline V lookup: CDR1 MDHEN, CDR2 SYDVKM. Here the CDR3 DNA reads TGTGCCAGCAGTTTAAACTTCCAGGCCCCTTACAATGAGCAGTTCTTC. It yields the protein CASSLNFQAPYNEQFF. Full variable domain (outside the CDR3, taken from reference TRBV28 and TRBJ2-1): DVKVTQSSRYLVKRTGEKVFLECVQDMDHENMFWYRQDPGLGLRLIYFSYDVKMKEKGDIPEGYSVSREKKERFSLILESASTNQTSMYLCASSLNFQAPYNEQFFGPGTRLTVL.

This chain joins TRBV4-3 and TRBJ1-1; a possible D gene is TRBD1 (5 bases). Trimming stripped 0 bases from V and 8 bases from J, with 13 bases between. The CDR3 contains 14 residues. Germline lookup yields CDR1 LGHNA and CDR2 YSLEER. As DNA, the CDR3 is TGCGCCAGCAGCCAAGAGTTGGGGGGATACGAAGCTTTCTTT. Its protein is CASSQELGGYEAFF.

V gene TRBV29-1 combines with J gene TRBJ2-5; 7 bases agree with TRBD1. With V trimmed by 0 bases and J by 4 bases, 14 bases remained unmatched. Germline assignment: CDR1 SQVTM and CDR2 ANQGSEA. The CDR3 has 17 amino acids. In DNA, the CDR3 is TGCAGCGTTGAAGATGTCGGGGCCCGACAGGGTGGAGAGACCCAGTACTTC. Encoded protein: CSVEDVGARQGGETQYF.

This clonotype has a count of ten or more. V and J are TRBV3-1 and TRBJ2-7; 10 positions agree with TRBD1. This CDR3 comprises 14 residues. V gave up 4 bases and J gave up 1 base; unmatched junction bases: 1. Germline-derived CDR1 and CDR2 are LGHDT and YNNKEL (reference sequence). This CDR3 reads CASSRQGASYEQYF. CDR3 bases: TGTGCCAGCAGCCGACAGGGGGCTTCCTACGAGCAGTACTTC.

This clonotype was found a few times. In nucleotides, the CDR3 is TGCGCCAGCAGCCATACCGGGACTAGCGGTACCGGGGAGCTGTTTTTT. Translated, it gives CASSHTGTSGTGELFF. The chain employs TRBV4-1 and TRBJ2-2; 11 bases are shared with TRBD2. CDR1 MGHRA and CDR2 YSYEKL come from the germline V gene. The CDR3 length is 16 residues. V lost 3 bases, J lost 5 bases, and 5 bases stayed unmatched.

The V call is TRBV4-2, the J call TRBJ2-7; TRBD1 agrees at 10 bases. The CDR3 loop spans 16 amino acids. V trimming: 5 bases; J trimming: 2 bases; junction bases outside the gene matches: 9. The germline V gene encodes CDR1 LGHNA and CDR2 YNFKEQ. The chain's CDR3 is CASSSRWDRGAYEQYF. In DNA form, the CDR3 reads TGTGCCAGCAGCTCAAGATGGGACAGGGGTGCCTACGAGCAGTACTTC.

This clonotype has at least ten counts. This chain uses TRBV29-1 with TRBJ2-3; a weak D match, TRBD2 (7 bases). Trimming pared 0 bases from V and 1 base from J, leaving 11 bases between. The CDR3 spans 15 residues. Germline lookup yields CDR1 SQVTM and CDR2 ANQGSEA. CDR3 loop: CSVEDRGAGTDTQYF. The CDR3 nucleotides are TGCAGCGTTGAAGATCGGGGGGCCGGCACAGATACGCAGTATTTT.

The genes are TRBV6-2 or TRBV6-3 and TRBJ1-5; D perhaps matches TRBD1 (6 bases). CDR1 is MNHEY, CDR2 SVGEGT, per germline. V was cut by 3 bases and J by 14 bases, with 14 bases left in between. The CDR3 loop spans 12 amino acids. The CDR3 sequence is CASSYNTGNEHF. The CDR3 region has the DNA TGTGCCAGCAGTTATAATACAGGGAATGAGCATTTT.

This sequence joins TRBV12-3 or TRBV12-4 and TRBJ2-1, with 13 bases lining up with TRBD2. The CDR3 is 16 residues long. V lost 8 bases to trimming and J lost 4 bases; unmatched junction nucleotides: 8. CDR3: CASGPLGLAGYNEQFF. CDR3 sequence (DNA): TGTGCCAGCGGACCCTTGGGACTAGCGGGGTACAATGAGCAGTTCTTC.

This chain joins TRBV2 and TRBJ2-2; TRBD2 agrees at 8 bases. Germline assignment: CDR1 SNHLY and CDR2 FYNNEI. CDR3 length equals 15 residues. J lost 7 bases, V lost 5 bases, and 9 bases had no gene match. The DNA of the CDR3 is TGTGCCAGCAGTCCCGGGACTAGGGGATACGGGGAGCTGTTTTTT. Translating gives CASSPGTRGYGELFF.

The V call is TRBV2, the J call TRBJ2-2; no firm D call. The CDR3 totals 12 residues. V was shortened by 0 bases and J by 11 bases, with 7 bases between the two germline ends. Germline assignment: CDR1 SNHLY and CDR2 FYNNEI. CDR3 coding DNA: TGTGCCAGCAGTGAAGCGCGAGACGAGCTGTTTTTT. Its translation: CASSEARDELFF. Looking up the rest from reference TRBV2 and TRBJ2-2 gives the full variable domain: EPEVTQTPSHQVTQMGQEVILRCVPISNHLYFYWYRQILGQKVEFLVSFYNNEISEKSEIFDDQFSVERPDGSNFTLKIRSTKLEDSAMYFCASSEARDELFFGEGSRLTVL.

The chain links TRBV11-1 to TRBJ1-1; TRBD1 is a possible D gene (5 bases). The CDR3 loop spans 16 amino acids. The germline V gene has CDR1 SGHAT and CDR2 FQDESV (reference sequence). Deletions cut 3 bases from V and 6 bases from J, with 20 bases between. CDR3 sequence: CASSFPSGGERAEAFF. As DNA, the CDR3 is TGTGCCAGCAGCTTCCCCTCGGGGGGGGAACGGGCTGAAGCTTTCTTT.